This T cell receptor beta chain was profiled in a study of T cell responses to AZD1222 COVID-19 vaccine. Clones were sequenced by immunoSEQ multiplex PCR, and TCRdb holds only the in-frame ones, with some missing. This table holds roughly 110,000 clones, 75% to 95% found once. Overall study results and limits: Baseline testing showed seropositivity in only five or six AZD1222 recipients. Repertoire sampling was restricted to post-peak T cell response timepoints. Most donors were white British and more were female, and clonal diversity was possibly underestimated. Two AZD1222 doses significantly raised spike-specific TCR breadth and depth over controls.

Remarks on this clone: Its antigen is as yet unknown.

This CDR3 is built from 17 residues. CDR1 and CDR2 (germline): LNHDA, SQIVND (reference sequence). Trimming cost V 0 bases and J 3 bases; bases outside gene matches: 9. The origin of this receptor is an adult who received the AZD1222 COVID-19 vaccine. The source material was peripheral blood, sampled 28 days after the second AZD1222 dose. The chain links TRBV19 to TRBJ1-2; TRBD1 matches 8 bases. This CDR3 reads CASSIDLTGGKDYGYTF. CDR3 nucleotide sequence: TGTGCCAGTAGTATAGATCTCACAGGGGGAAAAGACTATGGCTACACCTTC.